This passage covers 7 T cell receptor beta chains from one sample sequenced in a study of regulatory T cells in long-lasting Graves disease. TCR beta libraries were built with iRepertoire HTBI primers and Arm-PCR of CDR3 regions. MiXCR, run by TCRdb on the multiplex PCR reads, gives a single entry per CDR3 protein. This repertoire shows about 470,000 distinct CDR3 sequences, roughly 20% found once; its top ten account for 7% to 10%. Time point of the sample: persistent/refractory GD, antithyroid drugs over 5 years with positive TRAb. With RNA extracted from PBMCs as input, the TCR library was made. The material sequenced was peripheral blood mononuclear cells (PBMCs), taken when the disease was refractory, from a patient treated with antithyroid drugs. The receptor source for this set is a female donor with Graves disease.

Only a few counts were recorded for this clonotype. This rearrangement joins TRBV10-3 to TRBJ1-6; D not certain. CDR1 ENHRY and CDR2 SYGVKD come from the germline V gene. The CDR3 loop spans 13 amino acids. V was trimmed by 1 base and J by 7 bases, leaving 5 bases between them. The CDR3 here is CAISEFPNSPLHF. The CDR3 DNA reads as TGTGCCATCAGTGAGTTCCCAAATTCACCCCTCCACTTT.

DNA of the CDR3: TGTGCCAGCAGTTCCCGGGACAGGGGTTCCTACGAGCAGTACTTC. This gives the protein CASSSRDRGSYEQYF. The V gene is TRBV28, the J gene TRBJ2-7; 10 bases match TRBD1. In germline, CDR1 is MDHEN, CDR2 SYDVKM. Trimming took 4 bases from V and 1 from J; bases not matched to a gene: 4. The CDR3 runs 15 residues.

This clonotype appeared many times. The genes are TRBV7-2 and TRBJ2-7, with 13 bases aligning to TRBD2. CDR3 length: 15 residues. The V and J ends lost 7 bases and 4 bases, in that order; junction bases with no gene match: 7. Germline V gene sequence: CDR1 SGHTA, CDR2 FQGNSA. The CDR3 sequence: CASTRTSGSRYEQYF. In DNA, the CDR3 is TGTGCCAGCACCCGGACTAGCGGGAGTAGGTACGAGCAGTACTTC.

As concerns this clonotype: Just one base apart from a much larger clone, this may be a read error. The chain employs TRBV7-3 and TRBJ2-7; the match to TRBD1 covers 8 bases. Germline lookup yields CDR1 SGHTA and CDR2 FQGTGA. The CDR3 sequence is 15 residues long. CDR3 DNA: TGTGCCAGCAGCTTAAATCAGGGGGCGTACTACGAGCAGCACTTC. Translated: CASSLNQGAYYEQHF.

This clonotype was seen repeatedly, ten times or more. This chain links TRBV6-1 with TRBJ2-5, with D tentatively TRBD2 (6 bases). Germline CDR1 MNHNS, CDR2 SASEGT. Between the trimmed V and J ends, which lost 8 bases and 1 base, there was a span of 11 bases. This CDR3 comprises 13 residues. The CDR3 loop reads CASEEGSQETQYF. The CDR3 coding sequence is TGTGCCAGCGAGGAGGGGTCCCAAGAGACCCAGTACTTC.

The chain uses TRBV3-1 and TRBJ2-7; D unclear. The germline gives CDR1 LGHDT, CDR2 YNNKEL (reference sequence). This CDR3 has 16 amino acids. V lost 5 bases to trimming and J lost 2 bases, with 19 bases between them. The CDR3 reads CASSESWDLRAYEQYF. The CDR3 DNA follows: TGTGCCAGCAGCGAATCCTGGGATTTGCGAGCCTACGAGCAGTACTTC.

This clonotype was seen many times. The V and J genes are TRBV6-5 and TRBJ1-2, with D possibly being TRBD1 (6 bases). Germline CDR1 and CDR2: MNHEY and SVGAGI. CDR3 length: 13 amino acids. V was cut by 2 bases and J by 4 bases, with 8 bases left in between. The CDR3 spells CASSYPDSYGYTF. The CDR3, as DNA: TGTGCCAGCAGTTACCCGGACAGCTATGGCTACACCTTC.